Shown below are 13 T cell receptor beta chains from a single sample sequenced in a study of T cells in Graves' hyperthyroidism and ophthalmopathy. Researchers amplified the TCR beta CDR3 regions from RNA transcripts. During a first-round RT-PCR of the TCR CDR3, the HTBI primer set was used. Each CDR3 protein gets one entry after TCRdb re-called the multiplex PCR reads with MiXCR. Of approximately 370,000 distinct CDR3 sequences in the sample, roughly 17% are singletons; the top ten hold roughly a third. Material for sequencing was blood. These receptors were collected from a woman aged 30 to 39 with Graves' hyperthyroidism that later progressed to Graves' ophthalmopathy.

This clonotype was seen only a few times. The rearrangement uses TRBV5-1 and TRBJ1-2, with D possibly being TRBD1 (5 bases). Deletions cut 3 bases from V and 6 bases from J, with 15 bases between. The germline gives CDR1 SGHRS, CDR2 YFSETQ. The CDR3 spans 14 residues. In DNA, the CDR3 is TGCGCCAGCAGCTCTGCGGGACCGAAGGATGGCTACACCTTC. Amino acid sequence: CASSSAGPKDGYTF.

This clonotype was seen more than once but under ten times. This chain uses TRBV4-1 with TRBJ1-5; tentative D call: TRBD1 (5 bases). CDR3 length equals 14 residues. Trimming left V 0 bases short and J 7 bases short, with 10 bases between. Germline CDR1 MGHRA, CDR2 YSYEKL. CDR3 sequence reads: CASSQDGTVQPQHF. CDR3 coding DNA: TGCGCCAGCAGCCAAGATGGGACGGTGCAGCCCCAGCATTTT.

The V and J genes are TRBV27 and TRBJ2-7; maybe TRBD1 (6 bases). Trimming removed 5 bases from V and 0 bases from J, with 20 bases in between. This CDR3 is 17 amino acids long. CDR1 is MNHEY and CDR2 is SMNVEV in the germline V gene (reference sequence). CDR3 sequence (DNA): TGTGCCAGCAGTACACCCACAGACAGGTCACACTCCTACGAGCAGTACTTC. Amino acid sequence: CASSTPTDRSHSYEQYF.

This sequence joins TRBV5-1 and TRBJ2-5; unclear D gene. This CDR3 has 12 amino acids. Germline CDR1 is SGHRS and CDR2 is YFSETQ. Trimming left V 3 bases short and J 1 base short, with 4 bases between. The CDR3 region is CASSYSQETQYF. In nucleotides, the CDR3 is TGCGCCAGCAGCTACTCCCAAGAGACCCAGTACTTC.

In this sample, this clonotype turned up a few times. V gene TRBV7-2 combines with J gene TRBJ2-1; 9 bases line up with TRBD2. Germline V gene data show CDR1 as SGHTA and CDR2 as FQGNSA. This CDR3 region has 15 residues. The junction had 11 bases not matched to a gene; V was cut back by 5 bases and J by 9 bases. CDR3 nucleotides: TGTGCCAGCAGCGCTAGCGGGGCCAGTTTGGGTGAGCAGTTCTTC. Translating gives CASSASGASLGEQFF.

This CDR3 reads CASSRTAGSTDTQYF. DNA for the CDR3: TGTGCCAGCTCACGTACGGCGGGTTCCACAGATACGCAGTATTTT. This chain connects TRBV18 to TRBJ2-3; possibly TRBD2 for D (5 bases). This CDR3 has 15 amino acids. Germline CDR1 is KGHSH and CDR2 is LQKENI. V lost 4 bases and J lost 2, with 13 bases in between. Full variable domain (missing parts from reference TRBV18 and TRBJ2-3): NAGVMQNPRHLVRRRGQEARLRCSPMKGHSHVYWYRQLPEEGLKFMVYLQKENIIDESGMPKERFSAEFPKEGPSILRIQQVVRGDSAAYFCASSRTAGSTDTQYFGPGTRLTVL.

This clonotype was recorded many times. CDR3 bases: TGTGCCACCAGCACCGGAGGGACAGGGGGAACAGATACGCAGTATTTT. Residues: CATSTGGTGGTDTQYF. The V and J genes are TRBV15 and TRBJ2-3; 11 nucleotides align to TRBD1. The CDR3 contains 16 residues. J was trimmed by 3 bases and V by 4 bases; bases with no gene match: 6. The germline V gene has CDR1 LNHNV and CDR2 YYDKDF (reference sequence).

This clonotype has a count of ten or more. The chain employs TRBV20-1 and TRBJ2-7; D gene unclear. The CDR3 runs 13 residues. Per germline, CDR1 DFQATT and CDR2 SNEGSKA (reference sequence). Trimming took off 1 base at V and 5 bases at J, with 12 bases between the two ends. The DNA for the CDR3 is TGCAGTGCTAGAGGTCACCAGGCGGACGAGCAGTACTTC. Encoded protein: CSARGHQADEQYF.

The chain is built from TRBV12-5 and TRBJ1-1; the D is unclear. Deletions cut 7 bases from V and 5 bases from J, with 14 bases between. Germline CDR1 is LGHNT and CDR2 is FRNRAP. The CDR3 totals 13 residues. DNA for the CDR3: TGTGCTAGTGAGCCGCGGGGTGGAACTGAAGCTTTCTTT. Its translation is CASEPRGGTEAFF.

Many counts were recorded for this clonotype. The V call is TRBV5-1, the J call TRBJ2-1; the match to TRBD1 covers 10 bases. Germline V gene data show CDR1 as SGHRS and CDR2 as YFSETQ. V gave up 1 base and J gave up 6 bases; unmatched junction bases: 10. This CDR3 has 17 amino acids. The CDR3 sequence is CASSLFLLRDRGNEQFF. DNA for the CDR3: TGCGCCAGCAGCTTGTTTTTACTGAGGGACAGGGGCAATGAGCAGTTCTTC.

This chain joins TRBV5-6 and TRBJ2-7, with 11 bases matching TRBD1. Looked up from germline, CDR1 is SGHDT and CDR2 is YYEEEE. V shed 4 bases, J shed 4 bases, and the junction held 13 bases outside the gene matches. This CDR3 region has 17 residues. The DNA for the CDR3 is TGTGCCAGCAGCCATTTGCGTCCGGGACAGGGGGTTTACGAGCAGTACTTC. This translates into CASSHLRPGQGVYEQYF. The variable domain in full, with the rest retrieved from reference TRBV5-6 and TRBJ2-7, is DAGVTQSPTHLIKTRGQQVTLRCSPKSGHDTVSWYQQALGQGPQFIFQYYEEEERQRGNFPDRFSGHQFPNYSSELNVNALLLGDSALYLCASSHLRPGQGVYEQYFGPGTRLTVT.

The V call is TRBV5-4, the J call TRBJ2-1; D is possibly TRBD1 (7 bases). The CDR3 consists of 14 residues. The V end lost 6 bases, the J end lost 7 bases, and 17 bases lay between the germline ends. Germline V gene lookup returns CDR1 SGHNT and CDR2 YYREEE (reference sequence). CDR3 in amino acids: CASNQGGVKNEQFF. CDR3 DNA: TGTGCCAGCAATCAGGGGGGTGTTAAAAATGAGCAGTTCTTC.

In this sample, this clonotype turned up a few times. The chain carries TRBV7-9 and TRBJ1-4, with TRBD1 matching 7 bases. Trimming took 4 bases from V and 5 from J; bases not matched to a gene: 16. Germline CDR1 and CDR2: SEHNR and FQNEAQ (reference sequence). CDR3 size: 18 residues. CDR3 DNA sequence: TGTGCCAGCAGCTCCCGGGACAGATACCGACCTAAAAATGAAAAACTGTTTTTT. Its protein product is CASSSRDRYRPKNEKLFF.